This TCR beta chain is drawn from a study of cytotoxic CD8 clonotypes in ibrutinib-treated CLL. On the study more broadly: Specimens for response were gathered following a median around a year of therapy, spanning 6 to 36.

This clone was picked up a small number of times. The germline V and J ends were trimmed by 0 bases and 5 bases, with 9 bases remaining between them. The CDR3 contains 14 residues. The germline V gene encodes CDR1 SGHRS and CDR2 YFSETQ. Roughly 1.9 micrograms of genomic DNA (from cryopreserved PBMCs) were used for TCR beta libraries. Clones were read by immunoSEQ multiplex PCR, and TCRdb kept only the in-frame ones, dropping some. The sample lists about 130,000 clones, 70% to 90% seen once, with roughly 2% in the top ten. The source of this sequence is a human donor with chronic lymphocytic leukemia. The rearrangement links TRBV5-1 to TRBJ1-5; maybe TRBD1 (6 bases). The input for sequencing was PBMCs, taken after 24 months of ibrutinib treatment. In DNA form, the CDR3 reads TGCGCCAGCAGCTTGGACAGGGCTGATCAGCCCCAGCATTTT. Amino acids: CASSLDRADQPQHF.